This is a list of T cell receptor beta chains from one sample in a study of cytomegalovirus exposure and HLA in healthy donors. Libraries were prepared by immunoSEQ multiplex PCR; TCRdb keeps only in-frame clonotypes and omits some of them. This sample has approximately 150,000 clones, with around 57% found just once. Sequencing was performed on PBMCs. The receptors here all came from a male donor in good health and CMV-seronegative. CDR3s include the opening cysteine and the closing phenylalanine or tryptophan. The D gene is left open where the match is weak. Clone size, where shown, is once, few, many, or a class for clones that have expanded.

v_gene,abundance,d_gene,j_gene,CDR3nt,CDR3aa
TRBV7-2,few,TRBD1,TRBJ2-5,TGTGCCAGCAGCTTAGCGTGGGGTGGGACAGACCAAGAGACCCAGTACTTC,CASSLAWGGTDQETQYF
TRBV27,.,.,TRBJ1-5,TGTGCCAGCAGTTTACCGGGTCAGCCCCAGCATTTT,CASSLPGQPQHF
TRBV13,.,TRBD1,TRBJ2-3,TGTGCCAGCAGCTCCCGGGACAGGAGCACAGATACGCAGTATTTT,CASSSRDRSTDTQYF
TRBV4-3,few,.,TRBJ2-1,TGCGCCAGCAGGCAGGGGAATTCCTACAATGAGCAGTTCTTC,CASRQGNSYNEQFF
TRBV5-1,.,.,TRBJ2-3,TGCGCCAGCAGCCTCGGGATTCCGCCAGATACGCAGTATTTT,CASSLGIPPDTQYF
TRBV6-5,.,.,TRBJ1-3,TGTGCCAGCAGTTACTCCTCCTCCTCTGGAAACACCATATATTTT,CASSYSSSSGNTIYF
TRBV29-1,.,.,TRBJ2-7,TGCAGCGTTGTTAGATTAGCTGGCGAGCAGTACTTC,CSVVRLAGEQYF
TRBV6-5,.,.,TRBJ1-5,TGTGCCAGCAGTTACCGGGGGAATGGGAATCAGCCCCAGCATTTT,CASSYRGNGNQPQHF
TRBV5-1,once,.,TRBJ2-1,TGCGCCAGCAGCTTGATGGAGGGGATTGTCAATGAGCAGTTCTTC,CASSLMEGIVNEQFF
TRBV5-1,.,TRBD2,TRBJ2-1,TGCGCCAGCAGCGTAATCCTAGCGGGCGGGGGGAATGAGCAGTTCTTC,CASSVILAGGGNEQFF
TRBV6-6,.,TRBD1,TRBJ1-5,TGTGCCAGCACGGGGGGACAGGGCGTTAATCAGCCCCAGCATTTT,CASTGGQGVNQPQHF
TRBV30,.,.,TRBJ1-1,TGTGCCTGGAGCGTACTATCTAACACTGAAGCTTTCTTT,CAWSVLSNTEAFF
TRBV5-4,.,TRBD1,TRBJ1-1,TGTGCCAGCAGCTTCTCATGGGGGACAGGCTTAATGAACACTGAAGCTTTCTTT,CASSFSWGTGLMNTEAFF
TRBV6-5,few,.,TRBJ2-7,TGTGCCAGCAGTGAGGTTGGGTACGAGCAGTACTTC,CASSEVGYEQYF
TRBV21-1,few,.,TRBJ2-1,TGTGCCAGCAGCAAACAGGCCCGACGCTCCTACAATGAGCAGTTCTTC,CASSKQARRSYNEQFF
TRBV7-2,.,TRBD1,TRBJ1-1,TGTGCCAGCAGCTCGGACAGGGGGTACACTGAAGCTTTCTTT,CASSSDRGYTEAFF
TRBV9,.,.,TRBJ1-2,TGTGCCAGCAGCGTAGGTACGGACTATGGCTACACCTTC,CASSVGTDYGYTF
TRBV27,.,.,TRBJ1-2,TGTGCCAGCAGTTTACAGGGAGGTAACTATGGCTACACCTTC,CASSLQGGNYGYTF
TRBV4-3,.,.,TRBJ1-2,TGCGCCAGCAGCCAACTAGACGCTCACTATGGCTACACCTTC,CASSQLDAHYGYTF
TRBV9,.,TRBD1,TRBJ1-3,TGTGCCAGCAGCGTAGCGGTGGACAGGGAGAACGGAAACACCATATATTTT,CASSVAVDRENGNTIYF
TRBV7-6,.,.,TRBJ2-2,TGTGCCAGCAGCCGTATAGGGGGACCAATCTCCGGGGAGCTGTTTTTT,CASSRIGGPISGELFF
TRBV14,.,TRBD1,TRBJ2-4,TGTGCCAGCAGCCGCACTACAGGGGGCATTAAAAACATTCAGTACTTC,CASSRTTGGIKNIQYF